What follows is one TCR beta chain and its context. Its antigen remains unidentified. Measured with immunoSEQ multiplex PCR; TCRdb has only the in-frame clones, and not every one. The sample shows fewer than 40,000 clones, about 90% of them seen only once. The sample belongs to a study of T cells after posttransplantation cyclophosphamide. Notes on the study in general: Recipient CMV seropositivity and CMV reactivation strongly tracked TRB clonality. Later post-transplant blood repertoires were often dominated by donor CD8+ memory clones.

The origin of this receptor is a woman aged 40 to 55 with a blood cancer, CMV-positive, and with a related stem cell donor. The sample taken for sequencing was PBMCs.

Written as DNA, the CDR3 is TGTGCCAGCAGTGAAGCAAGGGGGACAGGGGGTGAGCAGTTCTTC. Translated: CASSEARGTGGEQFF. The V gene is TRBV6-1, the J gene TRBJ2-1; the match to TRBD1 covers 11 bases. Trimming removed 0 bases from V and 9 bases from J; junction bases left unmatched: 4. Germline loops: CDR1 MNHNS, CDR2 SASEGT. This CDR3 is built from 15 residues.